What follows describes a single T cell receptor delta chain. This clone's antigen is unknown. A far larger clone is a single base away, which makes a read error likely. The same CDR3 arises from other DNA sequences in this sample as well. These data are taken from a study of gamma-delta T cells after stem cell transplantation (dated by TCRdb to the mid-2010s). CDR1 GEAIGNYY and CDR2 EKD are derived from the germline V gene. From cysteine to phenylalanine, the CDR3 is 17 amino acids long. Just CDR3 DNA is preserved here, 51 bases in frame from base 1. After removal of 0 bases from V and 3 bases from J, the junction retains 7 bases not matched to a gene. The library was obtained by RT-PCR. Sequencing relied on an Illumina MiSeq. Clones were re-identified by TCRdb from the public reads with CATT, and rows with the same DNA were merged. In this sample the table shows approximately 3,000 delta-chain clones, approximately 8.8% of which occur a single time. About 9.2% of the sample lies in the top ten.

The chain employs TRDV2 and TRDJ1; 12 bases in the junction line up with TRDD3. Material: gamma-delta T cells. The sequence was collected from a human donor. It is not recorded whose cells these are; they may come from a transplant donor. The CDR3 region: CACDTASPGGYADKLIF. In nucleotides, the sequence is TGTGCCTGTGACACCGCCTCCCCTGGGGGATACGCCGATAAACTCATCTTT.